What follows are 8 T cell receptor beta chains derived from one specimen sequenced in a study of cytomegalovirus exposure and HLA in healthy donors. 13 Jbeta primers and 60 Vbeta primers were used for the PCR. The assay was immunoSEQ multiplex PCR, and TCRdb's table has in-frame clones only and misses some. The data contain 150,000 to 250,000 clones, less than 80% of them singletons. Sequenced sample: PBMCs. The source is a woman in her twenties or thirties in good health and CMV-seropositive.

The gene calls are TRBV5-4 and TRBJ2-5; TRBD1 matches at 9 bases. The germline CDR1 and CDR2 sequences are SGHNT and YYREEE (reference sequence). CDR3 length: 15 amino acids. V trimming: 4 bases; J trimming: 2 bases; junction bases outside the gene matches: 6. The CDR3: CASSPRQGGQETQYF. DNA for the CDR3: TGTGCCAGCAGCCCCCGACAGGGGGGACAAGAGACCCAGTACTTC.

The chain is built from TRBV27 and TRBJ1-5, with 7 nucleotides matching TRBD1. The CDR3 contains 14 residues. The junction had 3 bases not matched to a gene; V was cut back by 7 bases and J by 0 bases. The V gene's germline CDR1 is MNHEY and CDR2 SMNVEV (reference sequence). The CDR3 coding sequence is TGTGCCAGCAACCGACAGGGTAGCAATCAGCCCCAGCATTTT. Translation gives CASNRQGSNQPQHF.

The chain links TRBV7-9 to TRBJ1-1; D is ambiguous. The V gene's germline CDR1 is SEHNR and CDR2 FQNEAQ (reference sequence). CDR3 length: 14 amino acids. V was trimmed by 4 bases and J by 2 bases, leaving 11 bases between them. CDR3 sequence reads: CASSSNRVNTEAFF. CDR3 coding DNA: TGTGCCAGCAGCTCGAACCGGGTAAACACTGAAGCTTTCTTT.

V is TRBV21-1 and J is TRBJ2-7; TRBD1 reflects the table's D call only, with no check against the DNA. TRBV21-1 is a recognized pseudogene. This CDR3 spans 14 amino acids. The CDR3 DNA reads as TGTGCCAGCAGCACATGGGACAGATTGGTCGAGCAGTACTTC. Translating it yields CASSTWDRLVEQYF.

The CDR3 spells CASSPVVSRVTYEQYF. CDR3 nucleotide sequence: TGTGCCAGCAGCCCGGTGGTGAGCAGGGTAACCTACGAGCAGTACTTC. The V call is TRBV7-8, the J call TRBJ2-7; D perhaps matches TRBD1 (5 bases). V dropped 5 bases and J dropped 2 bases, with 19 bases sitting between them. Germline V lookup: CDR1 SGHVS, CDR2 FQNEAQ. This CDR3 contains 16 residues.

The chain joins TRBV13 to TRBJ1-1; 7 bases agree with TRBD1. Germline-derived CDR1 and CDR2 are PRHDT and FYEKMQ (reference sequence). V trimming: 5 bases; J trimming: 1 base; junction bases outside the gene matches: 13. The CDR3 spans 17 residues. Here the CDR3 reads CASSGLGGLFENTEAFF. In DNA, the CDR3 is TGTGCCAGCAGCGGGTTAGGGGGCTTATTTGAGAACACTGAAGCTTTCTTT.

V usage is TRBV19 and J usage is TRBJ1-1; tentative D call: TRBD1 (6 bases). The germline gives CDR1 LNHDA, CDR2 SQIVND (reference sequence). The CDR3 covers 14 residues. The V gene lost 3 bases and the J gene lost 4 bases, with 12 bases spanning the gap. The CDR3 bases are TGTGCCAGTAGTATGCCCCAGGGGTCCACTGAAGCTTTCTTT. Translating gives CASSMPQGSTEAFF.

The chain uses TRBV7-2 and TRBJ2-1; 11 positions agree with TRBD2. The length of the CDR3 is 17 residues. The germline V gene encodes CDR1 SGHTA and CDR2 FQGNSA. V gave up 2 bases and J gave up 7 bases; unmatched junction bases: 10. The DNA of the CDR3 is TGTGCCAGCAGCTTACAAAGTAGCGGGGGGGCCTTGAATGAGCAGTTCTTC. Amino acid sequence: CASSLQSSGGALNEQFF. The entire variable domain, with the rest obtained from reference TRBV7-2 and TRBJ2-1, is as follows: GAGVSQSPSNKVTEKGKDVELRCDPISGHTALYWYRQSLGQGLEFLIYFQGNSAPDKSGLPSDRFSAERTGGSVSTLTIQRTQQEDSAVYLCASSLQSSGGALNEQFFGPGTRLTVL.